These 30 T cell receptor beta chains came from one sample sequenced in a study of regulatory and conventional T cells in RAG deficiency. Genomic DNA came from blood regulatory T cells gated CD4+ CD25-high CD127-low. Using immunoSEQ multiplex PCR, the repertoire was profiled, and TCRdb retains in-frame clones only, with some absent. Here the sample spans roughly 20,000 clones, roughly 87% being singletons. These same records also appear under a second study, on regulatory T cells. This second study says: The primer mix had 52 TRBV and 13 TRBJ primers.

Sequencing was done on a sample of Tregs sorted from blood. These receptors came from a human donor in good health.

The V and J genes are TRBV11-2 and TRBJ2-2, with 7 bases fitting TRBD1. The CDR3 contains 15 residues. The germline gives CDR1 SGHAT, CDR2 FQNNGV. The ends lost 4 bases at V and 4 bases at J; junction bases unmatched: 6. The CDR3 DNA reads TGTGCCAGCAGCTCGACAGGGATGGGCACCGGGGAGCTGTTTTTT. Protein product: CASSSTGMGTGELFF.

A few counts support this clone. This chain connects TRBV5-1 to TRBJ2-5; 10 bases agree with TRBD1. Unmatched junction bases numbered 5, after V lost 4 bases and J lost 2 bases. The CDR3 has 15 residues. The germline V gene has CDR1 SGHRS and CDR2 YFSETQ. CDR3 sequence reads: CASSRTGGGQETQYF. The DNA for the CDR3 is TGCGCCAGCAGCCGGACAGGGGGAGGGCAAGAGACCCAGTACTTC.

As DNA, the CDR3 is TGTGCCATCAGTGAGTTCGGGACAGGGATGAACACTGAAGCTTTCTTT. It is translated as CAISEFGTGMNTEAFF. V usage is TRBV10-3 and J usage is TRBJ1-1; TRBD1 matches at 9 bases. The J segment lost 0 bases and the V segment lost 1 base, leaving 3 bases of the junction unmatched. There are 16 residues in the CDR3. Germline CDR1 is ENHRY and CDR2 is SYGVKD.

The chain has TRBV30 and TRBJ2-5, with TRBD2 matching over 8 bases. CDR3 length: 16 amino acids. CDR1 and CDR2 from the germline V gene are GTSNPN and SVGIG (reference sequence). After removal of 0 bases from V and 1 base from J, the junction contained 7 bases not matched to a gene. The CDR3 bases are TGTGCCTGGAGTGTAAAGGGACTAGTGTTCCAAGAGACCCAGTACTTC. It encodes CAWSVKGLVFQETQYF.

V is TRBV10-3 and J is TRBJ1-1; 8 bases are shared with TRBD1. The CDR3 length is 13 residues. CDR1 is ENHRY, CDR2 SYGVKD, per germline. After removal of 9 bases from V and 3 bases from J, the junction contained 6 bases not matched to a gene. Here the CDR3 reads CAIRGQEDTEAFF. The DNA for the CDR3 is TGTGCCATAAGGGGACAGGAGGACACTGAAGCTTTCTTT.

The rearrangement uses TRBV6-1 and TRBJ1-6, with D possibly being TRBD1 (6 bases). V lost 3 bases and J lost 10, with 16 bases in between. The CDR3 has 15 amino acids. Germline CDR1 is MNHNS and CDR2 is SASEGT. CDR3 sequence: CASSDPQGIRSPLHF. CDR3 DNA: TGTGCCAGCAGTGACCCCCAGGGGATACGGTCACCCCTCCACTTT.

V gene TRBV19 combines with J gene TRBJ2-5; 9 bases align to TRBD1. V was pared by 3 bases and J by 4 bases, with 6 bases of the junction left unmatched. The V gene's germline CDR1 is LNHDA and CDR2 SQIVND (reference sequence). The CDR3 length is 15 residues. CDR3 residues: CASSIHRGRGETQYF. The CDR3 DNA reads TGTGCCAGTAGTATCCACAGGGGGCGAGGAGAGACCCAGTACTTC. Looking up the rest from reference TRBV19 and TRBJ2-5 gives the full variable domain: DGGITQSPKYLFRKEGQNVTLSCEQNLNHDAMYWYRQDPGQGLRLIYYSQIVNDFQKGDIAEGYSVSREKKESFPLTVTSAQKNPTAFYLCASSIHRGRGETQYFGPGTRLLVL.

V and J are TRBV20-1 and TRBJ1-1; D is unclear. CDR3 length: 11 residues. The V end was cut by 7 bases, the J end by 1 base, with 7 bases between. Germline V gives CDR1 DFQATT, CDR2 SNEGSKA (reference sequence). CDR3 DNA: TGCAGTGTCCGAAGGAACACTGAAGCTTTCTTT. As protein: CSVRRNTEAFF.

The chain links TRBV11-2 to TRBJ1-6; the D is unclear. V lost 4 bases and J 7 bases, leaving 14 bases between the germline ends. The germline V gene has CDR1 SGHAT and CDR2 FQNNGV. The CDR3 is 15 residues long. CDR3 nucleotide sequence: TGTGCCAGCAGCTCCTACGCAGGAGGAAATTCACCCCTCCACTTT. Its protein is CASSSYAGGNSPLHF.

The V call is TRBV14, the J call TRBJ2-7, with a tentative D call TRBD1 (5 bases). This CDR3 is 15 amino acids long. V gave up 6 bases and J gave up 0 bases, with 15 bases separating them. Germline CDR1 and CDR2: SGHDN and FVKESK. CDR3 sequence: CASRPSGQISYEQYF. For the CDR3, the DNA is TGTGCCAGCAGACCAAGTGGACAAATCTCCTACGAGCAGTACTTC.

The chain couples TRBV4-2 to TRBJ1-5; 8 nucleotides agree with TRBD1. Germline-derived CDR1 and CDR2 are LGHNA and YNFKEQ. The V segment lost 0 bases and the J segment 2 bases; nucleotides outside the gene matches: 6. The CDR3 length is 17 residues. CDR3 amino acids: CASSQDQLTGGNQPQHF. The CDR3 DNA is TGTGCCAGCAGCCAAGATCAATTGACAGGGGGCAATCAGCCCCAGCATTTT.

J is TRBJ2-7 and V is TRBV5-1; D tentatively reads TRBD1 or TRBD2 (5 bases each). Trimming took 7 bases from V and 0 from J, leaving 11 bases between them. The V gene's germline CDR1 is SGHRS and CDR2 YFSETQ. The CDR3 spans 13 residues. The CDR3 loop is CASASGASYEQYF. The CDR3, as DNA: TGCGCCAGCGCTTCCGGGGCCTCCTACGAGCAGTACTTC. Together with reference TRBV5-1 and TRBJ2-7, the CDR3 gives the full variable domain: KAGVTQTPRYLIKTRGQQVTLSCSPISGHRSVSWYQQTPGQGLQFLFEYFSETQRNKGNFPGRFSGRQFSNSRSEMNVSTLELGDSALYLCASASGASYEQYFGPGTRLTVT.

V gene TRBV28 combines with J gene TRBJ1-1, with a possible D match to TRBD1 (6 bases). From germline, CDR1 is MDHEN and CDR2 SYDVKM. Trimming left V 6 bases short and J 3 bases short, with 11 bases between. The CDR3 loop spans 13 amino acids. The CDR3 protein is CASSRGRYTEAFF. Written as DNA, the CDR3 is TGTGCCAGCAGCAGGGGTCGGTACACTGAAGCTTTCTTT.

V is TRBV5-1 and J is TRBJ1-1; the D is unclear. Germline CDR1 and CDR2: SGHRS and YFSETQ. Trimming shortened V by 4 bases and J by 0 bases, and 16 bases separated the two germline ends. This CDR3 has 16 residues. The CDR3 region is CASSLEPGGMNTEAFF. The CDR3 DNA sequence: TGCGCCAGCAGCCTAGAACCCGGTGGAATGAACACTGAAGCTTTCTTT.

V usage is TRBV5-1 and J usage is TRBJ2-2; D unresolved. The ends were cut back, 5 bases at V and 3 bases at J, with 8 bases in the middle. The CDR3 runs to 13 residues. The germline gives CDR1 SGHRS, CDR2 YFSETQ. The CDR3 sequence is CASSWSDTGELFF. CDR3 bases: TGCGCCAGCAGTTGGAGTGACACCGGGGAGCTGTTTTTT.

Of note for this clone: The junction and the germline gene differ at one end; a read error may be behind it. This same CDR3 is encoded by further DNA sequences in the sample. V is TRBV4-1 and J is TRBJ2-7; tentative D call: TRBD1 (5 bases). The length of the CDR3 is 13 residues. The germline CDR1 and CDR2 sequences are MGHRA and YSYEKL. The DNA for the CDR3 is TGTGCCAGCAGCCAAGCCAGGGCTTACGAGCAGTACTTC. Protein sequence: CASSQARAYEQYF.

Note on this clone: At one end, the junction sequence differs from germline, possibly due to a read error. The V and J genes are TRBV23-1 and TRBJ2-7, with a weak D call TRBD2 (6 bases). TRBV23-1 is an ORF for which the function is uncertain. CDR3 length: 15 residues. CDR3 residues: CASSQSTGTHPKCSF. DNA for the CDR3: TGCGCCAGCAGTCAATCGACGGGGACTCACCCAAAATGCAGCTTC.

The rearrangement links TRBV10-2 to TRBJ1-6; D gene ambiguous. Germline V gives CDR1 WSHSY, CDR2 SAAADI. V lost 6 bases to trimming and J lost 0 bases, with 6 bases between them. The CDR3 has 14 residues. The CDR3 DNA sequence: TGCGCCAGCAGCTTGCCCTCCTATAATTCACCCCTCCACTTT. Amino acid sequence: CASSLPSYNSPLHF.

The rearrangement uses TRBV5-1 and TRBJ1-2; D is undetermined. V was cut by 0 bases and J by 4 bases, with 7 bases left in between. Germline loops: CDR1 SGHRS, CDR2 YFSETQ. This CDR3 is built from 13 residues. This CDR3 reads CASSLAGTYGYTF. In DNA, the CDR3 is TGCGCCAGCAGCTTGGCGGGCACCTATGGCTACACCTTC.

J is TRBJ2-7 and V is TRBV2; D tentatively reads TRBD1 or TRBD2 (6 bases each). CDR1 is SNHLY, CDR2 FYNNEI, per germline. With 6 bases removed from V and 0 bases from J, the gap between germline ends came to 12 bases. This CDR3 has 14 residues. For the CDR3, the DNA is TGTGCCAGCAGGGGGGGCGTGAGCTCCTACGAGCAGTACTTC. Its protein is CASRGGVSSYEQYF.

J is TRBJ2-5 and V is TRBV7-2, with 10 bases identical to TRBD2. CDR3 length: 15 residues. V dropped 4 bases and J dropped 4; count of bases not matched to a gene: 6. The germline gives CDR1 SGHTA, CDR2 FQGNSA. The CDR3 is CASSSPGLAPETQYF. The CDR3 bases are TGTGCCAGCAGCTCACCGGGACTAGCGCCAGAGACCCAGTACTTC.

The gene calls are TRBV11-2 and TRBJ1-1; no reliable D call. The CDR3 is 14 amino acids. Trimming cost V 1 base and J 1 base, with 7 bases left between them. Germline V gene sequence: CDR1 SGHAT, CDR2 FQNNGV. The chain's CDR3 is CASSLGWGNTEAFF. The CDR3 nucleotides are TGTGCCAGCAGCTTAGGTTGGGGGAACACTGAAGCTTTCTTT.

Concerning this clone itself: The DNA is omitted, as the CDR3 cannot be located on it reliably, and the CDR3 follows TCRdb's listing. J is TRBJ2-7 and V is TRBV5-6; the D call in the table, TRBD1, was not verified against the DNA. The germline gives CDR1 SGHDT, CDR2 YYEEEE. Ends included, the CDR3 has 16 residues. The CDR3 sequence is CASSLSGRAQVHEQYF.

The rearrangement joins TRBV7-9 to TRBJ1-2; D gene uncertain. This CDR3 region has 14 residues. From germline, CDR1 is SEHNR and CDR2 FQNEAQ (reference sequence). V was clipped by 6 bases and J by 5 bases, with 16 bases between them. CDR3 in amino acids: CASRRHGTTYGYTF. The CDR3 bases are TGTGCCAGCAGACGCCACGGAACGACTTATGGCTACACCTTC.

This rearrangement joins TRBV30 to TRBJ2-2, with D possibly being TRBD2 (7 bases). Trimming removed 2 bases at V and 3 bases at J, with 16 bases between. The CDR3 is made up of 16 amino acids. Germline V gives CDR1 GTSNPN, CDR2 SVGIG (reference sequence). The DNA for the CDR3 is TGTGCCTGGAGTAGGGGGGGGTACAGGGACACCGGGGAGCTGTTTTTT. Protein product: CAWSRGGYRDTGELFF.

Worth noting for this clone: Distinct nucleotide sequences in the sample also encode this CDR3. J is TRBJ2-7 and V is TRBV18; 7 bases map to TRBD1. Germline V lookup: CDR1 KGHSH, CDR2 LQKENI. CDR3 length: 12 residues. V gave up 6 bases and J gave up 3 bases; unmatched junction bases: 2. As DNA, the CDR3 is TGTGCCAGCTCTCGGGACAGCTACGAGCAGTACTTC. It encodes CASSRDSYEQYF.

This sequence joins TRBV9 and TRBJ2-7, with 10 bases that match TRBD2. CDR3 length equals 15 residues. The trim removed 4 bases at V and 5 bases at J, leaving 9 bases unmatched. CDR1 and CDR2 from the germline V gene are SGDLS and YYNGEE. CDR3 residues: CASSTTGTSADEQYF. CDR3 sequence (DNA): TGTGCCAGCAGCACAACCGGGACTAGCGCAGACGAGCAGTACTTC.

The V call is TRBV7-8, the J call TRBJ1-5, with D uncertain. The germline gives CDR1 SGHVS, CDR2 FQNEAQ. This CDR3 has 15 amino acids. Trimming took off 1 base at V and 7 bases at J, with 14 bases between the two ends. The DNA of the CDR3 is TGTGCCAGCAGCTTAGATTCTGGGAGTGGGCAGCCCCAGCATTTT. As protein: CASSLDSGSGQPQHF.

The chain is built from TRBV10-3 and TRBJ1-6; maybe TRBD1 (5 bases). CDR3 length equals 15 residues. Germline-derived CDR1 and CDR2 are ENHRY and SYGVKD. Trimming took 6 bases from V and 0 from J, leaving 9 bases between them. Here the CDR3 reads CAIRDNSSYNSPLHF. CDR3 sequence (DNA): TGTGCCATCAGGGACAACAGCTCCTATAATTCACCCCTCCACTTT.

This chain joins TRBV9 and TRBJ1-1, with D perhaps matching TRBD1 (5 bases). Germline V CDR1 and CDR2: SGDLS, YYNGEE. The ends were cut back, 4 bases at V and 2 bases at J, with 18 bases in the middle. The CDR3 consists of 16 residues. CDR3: CASSHRGGALNTEAFF. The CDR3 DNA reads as TGTGCCAGCAGCCATCGCGGAGGGGCGCTCAACACTGAAGCTTTCTTT.